This T cell receptor beta chain was documented in a study of OX40 agonist ivuxolimab in advanced cancers. Across the study: At 0.01 to 10 mg/kg, ivuxolimab was administered intravenously to patients every 2 weeks. One patient with hepatocellular carcinoma and two with cutaneous melanoma, three in all, had partial responses. Notes on the study in general: CD8+ T cells showed, on average, more clonal expansion than CD4+ cells. Clonal expansion from baseline to week 6 occurred in both CD4+ and CD8+ T cells.

Clones were read by immunoSEQ multiplex PCR, and TCRdb kept only the in-frame ones, dropping some. The sample lists over 90,000 clones, 86% occurring once. In the case of this clone: Its antigen is unidentified.

The CDR3 is 16 amino acids. Germline V gene data show CDR1 as SGHRS and CDR2 as YFSETQ. Trimming removed 0 bases at V and 0 bases at J, with 12 bases between. This clonotype originated in an adult with an advanced solid tumor such as melanoma, head and neck, liver or kidney cancer. This chain links TRBV5-1 with TRBJ1-1; no clear D. The sample consisted of CD4+ or CD8+ T cells sorted from blood, taken in a trial of the OX40 agonist ivuxolimab. The CDR3 sequence is CASSLGQVRMNTEAFF. DNA of the CDR3: TGCGCCAGCAGCTTGGGGCAGGTCCGTATGAACACTGAAGCTTTCTTT.